The rows below give T cell receptor beta chains drawn from one sample of a study of T cells after posttransplantation cyclophosphamide. The repertoire was sequenced with immunoSEQ multiplex PCR; TCRdb's copy has only in-frame clones and lacks some. This sample comprises fewer than 35,000 clones, none seen once only. Material: PBMCs. Every receptor here comes from a woman between 25 and 40 years old in good health and a related stem cell transplant donor. The CDR3 runs from the conserved cysteine through the conserved F or W. The D gene is left open where the match is weak. Expanded clones get a size class; other rows say once, few or many, or leave the size out.

cdr3_aa: CASSIQGTGGWNTQYF
cdr3_nt: TGTGCCAGTAGTATTCAGGGGACAGGGGGCTGGAATACGCAGTATTTT
clone_size: many
v_call: TRBV19
cdr3_length: 16
j_call: TRBJ2-3
d_call: TRBD1

cdr3_aa: CASSRDRGGNTIYF
cdr3_nt: TGTGCCAGCAGCCGCGACAGGGGTGGAAACACCATATATTTT
clone_size: many
v_call: TRBV2
cdr3_length: 14
j_call: TRBJ1-3
d_call: TRBD1

cdr3_aa: CASSIARVGHTEAFF
cdr3_nt: TGTGCCAGTAGTATAGCCAGGGTGGGTCACACTGAAGCTTTCTTT
clone_size: many
v_call: TRBV19
cdr3_length: 15
j_call: TRBJ1-1
d_call: NA

cdr3_aa: CASPWNVAPFF
cdr3_nt: TGTGCCAGCCCCTGGAACGTAGCCCCGTTCTTC
clone_size: many
v_call: TRBV27
cdr3_length: 11
j_call: TRBJ2-1
d_call: NA

cdr3_aa: CASSQTSTGLSYEQYF
cdr3_nt: TGCGCCAGCAGCCAAACTTCTACGGGACTCTCCTACGAGCAGTACTTC
clone_size: many
v_call: TRBV4-3
cdr3_length: 16
j_call: TRBJ2-7
d_call: NA

cdr3_aa: CASSEDRAYQPQHF
cdr3_nt: TGTGCCAGCAGTGAAGACAGGGCCTATCAGCCCCAGCATTTT
clone_size: many
v_call: TRBV2
cdr3_length: 14
j_call: TRBJ1-5
d_call: NA

cdr3_aa: CSVVQGDNQPQHF
cdr3_nt: TGCAGCGTTGTCCAGGGCGACAATCAGCCCCAGCATTTT
clone_size: NA
v_call: TRBV29-1
cdr3_length: 13
j_call: TRBJ1-5
d_call: NA

cdr3_aa: CASSYRGQGTYEQYF
cdr3_nt: TGTGCCAGCAGTTACAGGGGACAGGGAACCTACGAGCAGTACTTC
clone_size: many
v_call: TRBV6-5
cdr3_length: 15
j_call: TRBJ2-7
d_call: TRBD1

cdr3_aa: CASRKGLAGEDTQYF
cdr3_nt: TGTGCCAGCAGGAAGGGACTAGCGGGGGAGGATACGCAGTATTTT
clone_size: many
v_call: TRBV12-3/TRBV12-4
cdr3_length: 15
j_call: TRBJ2-3
d_call: TRBD2

cdr3_aa: CASSLDIPGGQYF
cdr3_nt: TGTGCCAGCAGCTTAGATATCCCGGGGGGGCAGTATTTT
clone_size: many
v_call: TRBV7-2
cdr3_length: 13
j_call: TRBJ2-3
d_call: TRBD2

cdr3_aa: CASSITTGADSPLHF
cdr3_nt: TGTGCCAGCAGCATAACGACAGGGGCGGATTCACCCCTCCACTTT
clone_size: few
v_call: TRBV9
cdr3_length: 15
j_call: TRBJ1-6
d_call: TRBD1

cdr3_aa: CASSPLAGSQETQYF
cdr3_nt: TGTGCCAGCAGCCCCCTGGCAGGATCCCAAGAGACCCAGTACTTC
clone_size: NA
v_call: TRBV7-6
cdr3_length: 15
j_call: TRBJ2-5
d_call: NA

cdr3_aa: CASSGGGGSHEQYF
cdr3_nt: TGTGCCAGCAGTGGGGGGGGTGGGAGCCACGAGCAGTACTTC
clone_size: many
v_call: TRBV28
cdr3_length: 14
j_call: TRBJ2-7
d_call: TRBD2

cdr3_aa: CASSPGGTDTQYF
cdr3_nt: TGTGCCAGCAGCCCCGGGGGCACAGATACGCAGTATTTT
clone_size: few
v_call: TRBV28
cdr3_length: 13
j_call: TRBJ2-3
d_call: NA

cdr3_aa: CASSLGRQGLNYGYTF
cdr3_nt: TGTGCCAGCAGCTTAGGGAGACAGGGGTTAAACTATGGCTACACCTTC
clone_size: many
v_call: TRBV7-9
cdr3_length: 16
j_call: TRBJ1-2
d_call: TRBD1

cdr3_aa: CASSQGASSRENEQFF
cdr3_nt: TGCGCCAGCAGCCAAGGGGCTTCGTCTCGTGAAAATGAGCAGTTCTTC
clone_size: many
v_call: TRBV4-3
cdr3_length: 16
j_call: TRBJ2-1
d_call: NA

cdr3_aa: CASSTQETGHYGYTF
cdr3_nt: TGTGCCAGTAGTACTCAGGAGACAGGGCACTATGGCTACACCTTC
clone_size: many
v_call: TRBV19
cdr3_length: 15
j_call: TRBJ1-2
d_call: TRBD1